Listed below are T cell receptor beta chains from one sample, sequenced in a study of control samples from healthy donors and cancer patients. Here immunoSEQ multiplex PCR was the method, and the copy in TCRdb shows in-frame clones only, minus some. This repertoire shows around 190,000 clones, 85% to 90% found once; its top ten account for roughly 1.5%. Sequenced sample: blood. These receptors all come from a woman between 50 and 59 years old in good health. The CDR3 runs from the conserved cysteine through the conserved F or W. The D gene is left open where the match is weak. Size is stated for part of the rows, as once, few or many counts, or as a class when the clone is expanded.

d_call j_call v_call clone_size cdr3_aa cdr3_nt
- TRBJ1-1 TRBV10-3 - CAISDPGLNTEAFF TGTGCCATCAGTGATCCCGGCCTGAACACTGAAGCTTTCTTT
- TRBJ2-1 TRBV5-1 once CASSLQGSPNEQFF TGCGCCAGCAGCCTACAGGGTTCCCCCAATGAGCAGTTCTTC
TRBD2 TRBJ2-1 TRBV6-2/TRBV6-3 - CASSLAGTSLTYEQFF TGTGCCAGCAGCCTAGCCGGGACTAGCTTGACCTATGAGCAGTTCTTC
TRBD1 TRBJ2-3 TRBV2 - CASRRGGGTDTQYF TGTGCCAGCCGAAGAGGGGGCGGAACAGATACGCAGTATTTT
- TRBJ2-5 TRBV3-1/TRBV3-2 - CASSQGQGGWETQYF TGTGCCAGCAGCCAAGGACAGGGAGGATGGGAGACCCAGTACTTC
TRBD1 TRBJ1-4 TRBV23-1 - CAPYPFDRALSNEKLFF TGCGCCCCATATCCCTTTGACAGGGCCCTTTCTAATGAAAAACTGTTTTTT
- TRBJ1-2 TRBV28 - CATVGLSGQAFGYTF TGTGCCACCGTAGGGTTATCGGGGCAAGCCTTCGGCTACACCTTC
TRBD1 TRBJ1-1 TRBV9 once CASSGRLPGQPAFF TGTGCCAGCAGCGGACGACTCCCGGGACAGCCTGCTTTCTTT
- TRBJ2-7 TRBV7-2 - CASSWGSSGNYEQYF TGTGCCAGCAGCTGGGGGAGTAGCGGAAACTACGAGCAGTACTTC
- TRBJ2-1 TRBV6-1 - CASSEAGQKNEQFF TGTGCCAGCAGTGAAGCGGGTCAGAAAAATGAGCAGTTCTTC
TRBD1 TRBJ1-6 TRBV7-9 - CASSLARQGAWSPLHF TGTGCCAGCAGCTTAGCCCGACAGGGGGCCTGGTCACCCCTCCACTTT
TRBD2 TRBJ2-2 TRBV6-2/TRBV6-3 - CASSSWTSGGNTGELFF TGTGCCAGCAGTAGCTGGACTAGCGGGGGTAACACCGGGGAGCTGTTTTTT
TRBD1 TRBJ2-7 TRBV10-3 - CAIRDRFLYEQYF TGTGCCATCAGGGACAGGTTTCTCTACGAGCAGTACTTC
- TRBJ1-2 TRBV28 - CASSEAMGRRYTF TGTGCCAGCAGTGAGGCTATGGGGCGAAGGTACACCTTC
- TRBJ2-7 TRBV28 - CASSLAGAYEQYF TGTGCCAGCAGTTTAGCAGGGGCCTACGAGCAGTACTTC
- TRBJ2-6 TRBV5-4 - CASSPQVGAGANVLTF TGTGCCAGCAGCCCACAGGTCGGCGCCGGGGCCAACGTCCTGACTTTC
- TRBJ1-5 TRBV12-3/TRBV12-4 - CASLAGYNQPQHF TGTGCCAGCTTAGCAGGATACAATCAGCCCCAGCATTTT
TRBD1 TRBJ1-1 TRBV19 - CASSSGRGRRNTEAFF TGTGCCAGTAGTAGCGGTAGGGGGCGTAGGAACACTGAAGCTTTCTTT
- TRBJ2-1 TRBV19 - CASSDLNEQFF TGTGCCAGCTCGGACCTAAATGAGCAGTTCTTC
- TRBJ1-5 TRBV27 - CASSFGRSGSQPQHF TGTGCCAGCAGTTTCGGTCGCAGCGGCAGTCAGCCCCAGCATTTT
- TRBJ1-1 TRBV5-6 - CASSFYRRGTEAFF TGTGCCAGCAGCTTTTACAGGCGGGGGACTGAAGCTTTCTTT
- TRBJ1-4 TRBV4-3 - CASSQDTTRNEKLFF TGCGCCAGCAGCCAAGATACAACTAGGAATGAAAAACTGTTTTTT
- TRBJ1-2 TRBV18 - CASSPPSRGANYGYTF TGTGCCAGCTCACCACCCTCCAGGGGAGCTAACTATGGCTACACCTTC
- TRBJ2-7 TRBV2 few CASSVDRGAYEQYF TGTGCCAGCAGTGTGGACCGAGGGGCCTACGAGCAGTACTTC